This T cell receptor (beta chain) comes out of a study of blood T cells in healthy people across ages. Total RNA, at least 5.5 micrograms per sample, came from PBMCs. The use of a sample-barcoded 5' primer and a J-beta primer mix characterized a second PCR of roughly 6 to 11 cycles. Via MiXCR, TCRdb re-called the 5' RACE reads, giving one row per CDR3 protein. Seen here are approximately 780,000 distinct CDR3 sequences, roughly 24% observed once, and the top ten hold around 2.9%. A further study also used this sample, focusing on T cells of mothers and their children.

The TCR sequence derives from a boy younger than 18 in good health. The sequencing input was blood.

This chain's CDR3 is CASSQLSGTALEANVLTF. CDR3 DNA sequence: TGTGCCAGCAGCCAATTATCCGGGACAGCTCTTGAGGCCAACGTCCTGACTTTC. The chain couples TRBV3-1 to TRBJ2-6; 7 nucleotides match TRBD1. V lost 2 bases to trimming and J lost 6 bases; unmatched junction nucleotides: 13. Germline V gene lookup returns CDR1 LGHDT and CDR2 YNNKEL (reference sequence). This CDR3 region has 18 residues. The whole variable domain, filled in from reference TRBV3-1 and TRBJ2-6, reads DTAVSQTPKYLVTQMGNDKSIKCEQNLGHDTMYWYKQDSKKFLKIMFSYNNKELIINETVPNRFSPKSPDKAHLNLHINSLELGDSAVYFCASSQLSGTALEANVLTFGAGSRLTVL.